In its sample, the clone carrying this T cell receptor beta chain was seen many times. V shed 0 bases and J shed 6 bases, with 12 bases lying between them. Germline CDR1 reads LGHNA; CDR2 reads YNFKEQ. The CDR3 covers 14 residues. The data were taken from a study of neurological immune-mediated disorders. One entry per CDR3 protein, called by TCRdb with MiXCR from the 5' RACE reads. Found here are tens of thousands of distinct CDR3 sequences, 3% to 3.5% of them singletons; the top ten hold roughly 3.7%. The rearrangement joins TRBV4-2 to TRBJ2-7; D may be TRBD2 (6 bases). The sequencing sample was made of PBMCs. The sequence was obtained from a man aged 40-49 years with multiple sclerosis. CDR3 nucleotide sequence: TGTGCCAGCAGCCAAGATAGACTAGTCTCCGAGCAGTACTTC. The encoded protein is CASSQDRLVSEQYF.